Below are 6 T cell receptor beta chains sequenced from a single sample in a study of blood T cell repertoires in COVID-19. The protocol was immunoSEQ multiplex PCR, while the TCRdb copy is restricted to in-frame clones and leaves out a portion. The sample carries around 200,000 clones, about 87% recorded once. The sample comprised peripheral blood. The receptors here all came from a man aged 40-49 years with active or convalescent COVID-19.

The chain combines TRBV19 with TRBJ1-2; D might be TRBD1 (6 bases). This CDR3 is 13 amino acids long. Germline values: CDR1 LNHDA, CDR2 SQIVND (reference sequence). Trimming cost V 11 bases and J 3 bases, with 16 bases left between them. The CDR3 reads CARRGRGDYGYTF. As DNA, the CDR3 is TGTGCCCGAAGGGGGAGGGGGGACTATGGCTACACCTTC.

V usage is TRBV9 and J usage is TRBJ1-1, with TRBD1 matching 7 bases. Trimming took 0 bases from V and 1 from J; bases not matched to a gene: 3. CDR3 length: 15 amino acids. The germline gives CDR1 SGDLS, CDR2 YYNGEE. The CDR3 here is CASSVAGTANTEAFF. The CDR3 nucleotides read TGTGCCAGCAGCGTAGCTGGGACAGCGAACACTGAAGCTTTCTTT.

The V call is TRBV28, the J call TRBJ2-1; 15 bases align to TRBD2. Per germline, CDR1 MDHEN and CDR2 SYDVKM. CDR3 length: 15 residues. Unmatched junction bases numbered 4, after V lost 5 bases and J lost 8 bases. As DNA, the CDR3 is TGTGCCAGCAGTGGACTAGCGGGGGGGCTCGATGAGCAGTTCTTC. Translation gives CASSGLAGGLDEQFF.

This clone appeared a few times. The CDR3 DNA sequence: TGTGCCAGCACGCGGGGAGAGACCGGGGAGCTGTTTTTT. Translating it yields CASTRGETGELFF. V usage is TRBV5-5 and J usage is TRBJ2-2; the D gene is possibly TRBD2 (6 bases). The CDR3 contains 13 residues. Germline V CDR1 and CDR2: SGHKS, YYEKEE (reference sequence). Trimming stripped 6 bases from V and 5 bases from J, with 11 bases between. The whole variable domain, filled in from reference TRBV5-5 and TRBJ2-2, reads DAGVTQSPTHLIKTRGQQVTLRCSPISGHKSVSWYQQVLGQGPQFIFQYYEKEERGRGNFPDRFSARQFPNYSSELNVNALLLGDSALYLCASTRGETGELFFGEGSRLTVL.

V gene TRBV28 combines with J gene TRBJ2-7; 7 nucleotides agree with TRBD1. In germline, CDR1 is MDHEN, CDR2 SYDVKM. The V gene end was trimmed by 6 bases and the J gene end by 6 bases; junction bases not matched to a gene: 11. The length of the CDR3 is 14 residues. The CDR3 DNA follows: TGTGCCAGCAGCGACCAGGGACAGTTGTTCGAGCAGTACTTC. Its protein is CASSDQGQLFEQYF. Together with reference TRBV28 and TRBJ2-7, the CDR3 gives the full variable domain: DVKVTQSSRYLVKRTGEKVFLECVQDMDHENMFWYRQDPGLGLRLIYFSYDVKMKEKGDIPEGYSVSREKKERFSLILESASTNQTSMYLCASSDQGQLFEQYFGPGTRLTVT.

The chain links TRBV4-1 to TRBJ2-7, with D tentatively TRBD2 (6 bases). Germline CDR1 is MGHRA and CDR2 is YSYEKL. V lost 0 bases to trimming and J lost 2 bases, with 11 bases between them. CDR3 size: 15 residues. The CDR3 nucleotides are TGCGCCAGCAGCCAAGATTTCTCGGGGGCCTACGAGCAGTACTTC. Encoded protein: CASSQDFSGAYEQYF.